This TCR beta chain was documented in a study of blood T cell repertoires in COVID-19 (dated by TCRdb to the early 2020s). About the study as a whole: The collaborator samples originated in the United States, Italy and Spain and spanned the acute and convalescent phases of COVID-19. Samples were obtained from the ongoing ImmuneRACE study (first 160 participants) and from 1,000 to 1,500 subjects provided by 6 global collaborators. The prospective study material was composed of cDNA or gDNA derived from T cells, B-cell-depleted T cells, or PBMCs. The sample metadata nearly always contained a de-identified subject ID, COVID-19 status, age in years and sex. A freely available public database, intended as a resource for researchers studying the immune response to SARS-CoV-2, is where the repertoires were released. Where available, HLA class I and class II types were taken from metadata supplied by the sample provider and were not determined by assay-based typing. Deeply sampled blood TCRbeta repertoires from subjects exposed to, actively infected with, or recovered from COVID-19 were included in the dataset. Broader findings and caveats from the paper: Clinical and demographic metadata were provided uncurated, with the amount varying by source and participant.

Whole blood was collected in K2EDTA tubes by collaborating institutions according to the institutions' own protocols. For TCRbeta analysis, collaborators shipped samples in one of three forms: frozen whole blood, isolated PBMCs, or DNA extracted from either of those sample types. The junction carries 13 bases between V and J, which are trimmed by 4 bases and 0 bases respectively. Counted from cysteine to phenylalanine, this CDR3 has 16 amino acids. Just CDR3 DNA is preserved here, 48 bases in frame from base 1. The germline V gene supplies CDR1 SGHRS and CDR2 YFSETQ. Regarding this clone: Its specific antigen is unknown. No much larger clone exists at a distance of one base, and base qualities are not known.

TCRbeta CDR3 regions were amplified from genomic DNA using the immunoSEQ Assay, a bias-controlled multiplex PCR. Concerning the study's data processing: The number of nucleated cells in each sample was estimated from the amplification of reference gene primers within the assay. Sequence reads were collapsed and filtered to measure the absolute abundance of every unique TCRbeta CDR3 rearrangement. For each sample, productive Simpson clonality was calculated as the square root of Simpson's diversity index over productive rearrangements. TCRdb's version of the immuneACCESS table is confined to in-frame rearrangements and falls short of the full clone set. An unresolved V gene accounts for under half of the shortfall where checked; the remainder is of unknown origin. V, J and clone size were drawn from that table, and D and trimming were deduced from the DNA. The table for this sample lists 85,000 or so clones; approximately 81% of them were counted only once. 44% of the sample is taken by the ten largest.

The material sequenced was peripheral blood. The clonotype comes from a man aged 80 or over with acute or convalescent COVID-19. The chain joins TRBV5-1 to TRBJ1-4, and TRBD1 may be the D gene, going by 6 matching bases. Read as DNA, the sequence is TGCGCCAGCAGCCCCGGGACACCTGCAACTAATGAAAAACTGTTTTTT. This yields the protein CASSPGTPATNEKLFF.